The rows below give T cell receptor beta chains drawn from one sample of a study of radiotherapy plus CTLA-4 blockade in lung cancer. The data were produced by immunoSEQ multiplex PCR, yet TCRdb's version contains in-frame clones alone and is incomplete. The table lists roughly 100,000 clones, roughly 84% of them singletons. The starting material was peripheral blood, obtained from a patient treated with radiotherapy plus ipilimumab. These receptors all come from a human donor with non-small cell lung cancer that progressed on radiotherapy plus ipilimumab. Some clones in this sample may be carry-over from other donors' samples. The CDR3 runs from the conserved cysteine through the conserved F or W. Each record gives: clone size, J gene, D gene, V gene, CDR3 protein, CDR3 DNA. D genes are given only for firm matches. A clone size is listed for some rows: how often the clone was seen (once, few, many), or a class if it is expanded.

clone_size: NA; j_call: TRBJ2-7; d_call: NA; v_call: TRBV28; cdr3_aa: CASSSQGREQYF; cdr3_nt: TGTGCCAGCAGTTCCCAGGGGCGCGAGCAGTACTTC
clone_size: NA; j_call: TRBJ2-7; d_call: TRBD2; v_call: TRBV11-2; cdr3_aa: CASSPGTSGYYEQYF; cdr3_nt: TGTGCCAGCAGCCCGGGGACTAGCGGGTACTACGAGCAGTACTTC
clone_size: few; j_call: TRBJ1-4; d_call: NA; v_call: TRBV2; cdr3_aa: CASQRQVSTNEKLFF; cdr3_nt: TGTGCCAGCCAGAGACAGGTCTCAACTAATGAAAAACTGTTTTTT
clone_size: NA; j_call: TRBJ2-1; d_call: NA; v_call: TRBV5-1; cdr3_aa: CASSLTGGGSYNEQFF; cdr3_nt: TGCGCCAGCAGCTTAACGGGGGGCGGGTCCTACAATGAGCAGTTCTTC
clone_size: NA; j_call: TRBJ1-6; d_call: NA; v_call: TRBV2; cdr3_aa: CASSDPDRYNSPLHF; cdr3_nt: TGTGCCAGCAGTGATCCCGACAGGTATAATTCACCCCTCCACTTT
clone_size: NA; j_call: TRBJ1-5; d_call: TRBD1; v_call: TRBV6-1; cdr3_aa: CASSDTQGGVSQPQHF; cdr3_nt: TGTGCCAGCAGTGATACACAGGGGGGGGTCAGTCAGCCCCAGCATTTT
clone_size: NA; j_call: TRBJ2-7; d_call: TRBD2; v_call: TRBV6-6; cdr3_aa: CASSRVAGGSNEQYF; cdr3_nt: TGTGCCAGCAGTCGAGTAGCGGGGGGGAGCAACGAGCAGTACTTC
clone_size: few; j_call: TRBJ2-3; d_call: NA; v_call: TRBV4-3; cdr3_aa: CASSQDLYGSDTQYF; cdr3_nt: TGCGCCAGCAGCCAAGATCTTTACGGGTCAGATACGCAGTATTTT
clone_size: NA; j_call: TRBJ2-5; d_call: NA; v_call: TRBV9; cdr3_aa: CASSARTASAETQYF; cdr3_nt: TGTGCCAGCAGCGCTAGGACAGCCTCAGCAGAGACCCAGTACTTC
clone_size: few; j_call: TRBJ1-3; d_call: NA; v_call: TRBV4-3; cdr3_aa: CASSQEGRGVGNTIYF; cdr3_nt: TGCGCCAGCAGCCAAGAAGGCAGGGGTGTTGGAAACACCATATATTTT
clone_size: NA; j_call: TRBJ1-3; d_call: NA; v_call: TRBV25-1; cdr3_aa: CASSEYPAGNTIYF; cdr3_nt: TGTGCCAGCAGTGAATATCCAGCTGGAAACACCATATATTTT
clone_size: NA; j_call: TRBJ2-7; d_call: NA; v_call: TRBV7-9; cdr3_aa: CASSSSGTAEQYF; cdr3_nt: TGTGCCAGCAGCTCATCTGGCACCGCCGAGCAGTACTTC
clone_size: NA; j_call: TRBJ2-2; d_call: TRBD1; v_call: TRBV7-9; cdr3_aa: CASSFPGTVAGELFF; cdr3_nt: TGTGCCAGCAGTTTCCCAGGGACAGTAGCCGGGGAGCTGTTTTTT
clone_size: once; j_call: TRBJ2-6; d_call: NA; v_call: TRBV29-1; cdr3_aa: CSGGPSSGANVLTF; cdr3_nt: TGCAGCGGCGGACCGTCCTCTGGGGCCAACGTCCTGACTTTC
clone_size: NA; j_call: TRBJ2-1; d_call: TRBD2; v_call: TRBV9; cdr3_aa: CASSVDGGGPYNEQFF; cdr3_nt: TGTGCCAGCAGCGTAGACGGGGGGGGACCCTACAATGAGCAGTTCTTC
clone_size: NA; j_call: TRBJ1-1; d_call: NA; v_call: TRBV5-1; cdr3_aa: CASSAATNTEAFF; cdr3_nt: TGCGCCAGCAGCGCGGCTACGAACACTGAAGCTTTCTTT
clone_size: NA; j_call: TRBJ2-2; d_call: NA; v_call: TRBV12-5; cdr3_aa: CASGTRGARGTGELFF; cdr3_nt: TGTGCTAGTGGTACCCGGGGGGCGCGGGGCACCGGGGAGCTGTTTTTT
clone_size: NA; j_call: TRBJ2-1; d_call: TRBD2; v_call: TRBV28; cdr3_aa: CASSPPRGGRNEQFF; cdr3_nt: TGTGCCAGCAGCCCCCCCCGGGGGGGCCGAAATGAGCAGTTCTTC
clone_size: NA; j_call: TRBJ1-6; d_call: TRBD1; v_call: TRBV30; cdr3_aa: CAWIRGTANSPLHF; cdr3_nt: TGTGCCTGGATCAGAGGGACAGCTAATTCACCCCTCCACTTT
clone_size: NA; j_call: TRBJ1-3; d_call: NA; v_call: TRBV5-5; cdr3_aa: CASSLRGLSGNTIYF; cdr3_nt: TGTGCCAGCAGCTTGCGGGGCCTCTCTGGAAACACCATATATTTT
clone_size: NA; j_call: TRBJ2-2; d_call: NA; v_call: TRBV18; cdr3_aa: CASSPLNKDSTGELFF; cdr3_nt: TGTGCCAGCTCACCGTTAAACAAGGACAGCACCGGGGAGCTGTTTTTT
clone_size: once; j_call: TRBJ2-3; d_call: NA; v_call: TRBV27; cdr3_aa: CASSLLGGGGGTDTQYF; cdr3_nt: TGTGCCAGCAGTTTATTGGGCGGCGGCGGGGGCACAGATACGCAGTATTTT
clone_size: NA; j_call: TRBJ2-6; d_call: NA; v_call: TRBV5-1; cdr3_aa: CASTIQVGSGANVLTF; cdr3_nt: TGCGCCAGCACTATCCAGGTTGGGTCTGGGGCCAACGTCCTGACTTTC
clone_size: once; j_call: TRBJ1-4; d_call: TRBD1; v_call: TRBV5-8; cdr3_aa: CASSLGRGGEKLFF; cdr3_nt: TGTGCCAGCAGCTTGGGCAGGGGGGGTGAAAAACTGTTTTTT
clone_size: NA; j_call: TRBJ2-6; d_call: TRBD1; v_call: TRBV7-2; cdr3_aa: CASSLVYQGAPGANVLTF; cdr3_nt: TGTGCCAGCAGCTTAGTTTATCAGGGGGCGCCGGGGGCCAACGTCCTGACTTTC
clone_size: NA; j_call: TRBJ2-3; d_call: TRBD2; v_call: TRBV4-2; cdr3_aa: CASSLRTSGGEGTDTQYF; cdr3_nt: TGTGCCAGCAGCCTTCGGACTAGCGGGGGGGAGGGCACAGATACGCAGTATTTT
clone_size: NA; j_call: TRBJ2-2; d_call: NA; v_call: TRBV11-2; cdr3_aa: CASSPSGTVNTGELFF; cdr3_nt: TGTGCCAGCAGCCCATCCGGGACGGTGAACACCGGGGAGCTGTTTTTT
clone_size: NA; j_call: TRBJ1-1; d_call: TRBD1; v_call: TRBV7-8; cdr3_aa: CASSKGTGAILAEAFF; cdr3_nt: TGTGCCAGCAGCAAAGGGACAGGGGCTATACTGGCTGAAGCTTTCTTT
clone_size: NA; j_call: TRBJ2-7; d_call: NA; v_call: TRBV19; cdr3_aa: CASSIGTAGGEQYF; cdr3_nt: TGTGCCAGTAGTATCGGGACGGCCGGGGGCGAGCAGTACTTC
clone_size: NA; j_call: TRBJ1-1; d_call: TRBD1; v_call: TRBV6-5; cdr3_aa: CASSGTGTGHTEAFF; cdr3_nt: TGTGCCAGCAGTGGAACCGGGACAGGGCACACTGAAGCTTTCTTT
clone_size: once; j_call: TRBJ2-1; d_call: NA; v_call: TRBV13; cdr3_aa: CASSFPRAGQYNEQFF; cdr3_nt: TGTGCCAGCAGCTTCCCCAGGGCAGGACAATACAATGAGCAGTTCTTC
clone_size: NA; j_call: TRBJ1-6; d_call: NA; v_call: TRBV28; cdr3_aa: CASLSTGRTSYNSPLHF; cdr3_nt: TGTGCCAGCTTATCGACAGGAAGAACCTCCTATAATTCACCCCTCCACTTT
clone_size: NA; j_call: TRBJ2-5; d_call: NA; v_call: TRBV25-1; cdr3_aa: CASSDPWGGETQYF; cdr3_nt: TGTGCCAGCAGTGACCCTTGGGGGGGCGAGACCCAGTACTTC